These 13 T cell receptor beta chains were sequenced from one sample in a study of vaccination and CD4 T cells after COVID-19. With the Oncomine TCR Beta short-read assay, DNA from cultured CD4+ T cells was sequenced. A single record per CDR3 protein comes from TCRdb applying MiXCR to the PCR reads. The profile covers some 17,000 distinct CDR3 sequences, with roughly 40% appearing a single time and 7.5% to 9.5% taken by the ten largest. Their recognized antigens are unknown. Noted treatment: roughly ten-day PBMC culture with coronavirus spike peptide pools or control peptides (ViraFEST assay). Sequencing was done on a sample of CD4+ T cells from blood, cultured in vitro. These receptors all stem from a human donor who had recovered from COVID-19.

This clonotype was found a few times. The J gene is TRBJ1-5, the V gene TRBV15; 7 nucleotides match TRBD1. The CDR3 has 16 residues. Germline V gives CDR1 LNHNV, CDR2 YYDKDF (reference sequence). The J segment lost 6 bases and the V segment lost 6 bases, leaving 14 bases of the junction unmatched. CDR3: CATRAGFTGAVQPQHF. In DNA, the CDR3 is TGTGCCACCAGGGCTGGCTTCACAGGGGCCGTTCAGCCCCAGCATTTT. The whole variable domain, remainder taken from reference TRBV15 and TRBJ1-5, is DAMVIQNPRYQVTQFGKPVTLSCSQTLNHNVMYWYQQKSSQAPKLLFHYYDKDFNNEADTPDNFQSRRPNTSFCFLDIRSPGLGDTAMYLCATRAGFTGAVQPQHFGDGTRLSIL.

The gene calls are TRBV23-1 and TRBJ2-3; 8 bases are shared with TRBD2. TRBV23-1 belongs to the ORF category, with a function that is uncertain. With V trimmed by 8 bases and J by 2 bases, 6 bases remained unmatched. The CDR3 loop spans 14 amino acids. The CDR3 DNA is TGCGCCAGCGGGGGGACTAGGAACACAGATACGCAGTATTTT. It codes for CASGGTRNTDTQYF.

This clonotype was counted a few times. The chain combines TRBV4-1 with TRBJ1-1; 7 positions match TRBD1. Per the germline V gene, CDR1 is MGHRA and CDR2 is YSYEKL. CDR3 size: 18 residues. J lost 4 bases, V lost 4 bases, and 18 bases had no gene match. CDR3 sequence: CASSPRGIGGHGGTEAFF. The CDR3 DNA reads TGCGCCAGCAGCCCCAGAGGGATAGGGGGCCATGGTGGCACTGAAGCTTTCTTT.

V gene TRBV7-9 combines with J gene TRBJ2-3; no firm D call. V was shortened by 1 base and J by 2 bases, with 16 bases between the two germline ends. The germline V gene encodes CDR1 SEHNR and CDR2 FQNEAQ (reference sequence). The CDR3 consists of 17 residues. The CDR3 region has the DNA TGTGCCAGCAGCTTAGTCGCACACCTGAGAGCCACAGATACGCAGTATTTT. This codes for CASSLVAHLRATDTQYF.

This clonotype was seen only a few times. The chain links TRBV7-6 to TRBJ2-2, with TRBD2 matching over 8 bases. The CDR3 spans 17 residues. Germline CDR1 SGHVS, CDR2 FNYEAQ. Trimming at V came to 4 bases and at J to 7 bases, leaving 14 bases not matched to a gene. The CDR3 protein is CASSSRPGSLAGGELFF. The CDR3 coding sequence is TGTGCCAGCAGCTCCAGACCTGGTAGTCTAGCGGGCGGGGAGCTGTTTTTT. Together with reference TRBV7-6 and TRBJ2-2, the CDR3 gives the full variable domain: GAGVSQSPRYKVTKRGQDVALRCDPISGHVSLYWYRQALGQGPEFLTYFNYEAQQDKSGLPNDRFSAERPEGSISTLTIQRTEQRDSAMYRCASSSRPGSLAGGELFFGEGSRLTVL.

The chain combines TRBV24-1 with TRBJ2-5, with TRBD1 identical over 8 bases. CDR3 length: 17 residues. The trim removed 1 base at V and 1 base at J, leaving 7 bases unmatched. Per the germline V gene, CDR1 is KGHDR and CDR2 is SFDVKD. This chain's CDR3 is CATSDFGQGDSQETQYF. The CDR3 DNA follows: TGTGCCACCAGTGATTTCGGACAGGGAGATTCCCAAGAGACCCAGTACTTC.

In its sample, this clonotype was seen a few times. CDR3 residues: CAWSPSVRRRGAFF. DNA of the CDR3: TGTGCCTGGAGTCCTTCCGTGAGACGACGGGGCGCTTTCTTT. The chain combines TRBV30 with TRBJ1-1; possibly TRBD1 for D (5 bases). Germline-derived CDR1 and CDR2 are GTSNPN and SVGIG (reference sequence). Trimming took off 2 bases at V and 11 bases at J, with 21 bases between the two ends. CDR3 length: 14 residues.

V usage is TRBV5-1 and J usage is TRBJ1-2, with TRBD1 matching 9 bases. Trimming removed 4 bases from V and 6 bases from J; junction bases left unmatched: 13. Germline CDR1 SGHRS, CDR2 YFSETQ. The CDR3 is 16 residues long. The CDR3: CASSENTGQGTHGYTF. CDR3 bases: TGCGCCAGCAGCGAAAACACGGGACAGGGTACCCATGGCTACACCTTC.

In this sample, this clonotype turned up a few times. The rearrangement uses TRBV24-1 and TRBJ2-5, with D uncertain. Between the trimmed V and J ends, which lost 2 bases and 0 bases, there was a span of 18 bases. The CDR3 loop spans 18 amino acids. Germline V gives CDR1 KGHDR, CDR2 SFDVKD. The CDR3 sequence: CATSDSTGGVKYQETQYF. CDR3 in DNA: TGTGCCACCAGTGATTCGACCGGTGGTGTGAAGTACCAAGAGACCCAGTACTTC.

The chain couples TRBV30 to TRBJ1-5; tentative D call: TRBD1 (5 bases). This CDR3 has 15 residues. Trimming shortened V by 2 bases and J by 3 bases, and 14 bases separated the two germline ends. Germline-derived CDR1 and CDR2 are GTSNPN and SVGIG (reference sequence). CDR3 residues: CAWSSGGTYNQPQHF. The CDR3 DNA sequence: TGTGCCTGGAGTTCTGGGGGAACCTACAATCAGCCCCAGCATTTT.

V and J are TRBV2 and TRBJ1-1; tentative D call: TRBD1 (6 bases). Trimming took 4 bases from V and 6 from J, leaving 15 bases between them. Germline assignment: CDR1 SNHLY and CDR2 FYNNEI. This CDR3 spans 14 amino acids. DNA for the CDR3: TGTGCCAGCAGTGCCCTCCGGGGGGCTTCTGAAGCTTTCTTT. It translates to CASSALRGASEAFF. Supplemented by reference TRBV2 and TRBJ1-1, the full variable domain reads EPEVTQTPSHQVTQMGQEVILRCVPISNHLYFYWYRQILGQKVEFLVSFYNNEISEKSEIFDDQFSVERPDGSNFTLKIRSTKLEDSAMYFCASSALRGASEAFFGQGTRLTVV.

This clonotype was observed a handful of times. The J gene is TRBJ1-2, the V gene TRBV2; 12 positions match TRBD1. V shed 9 bases and J 7 bases; nucleotides not matched to a gene: 12. CDR1 is SNHLY, CDR2 FYNNEI, per germline. The CDR3 consists of 15 residues. The CDR3 bases are TGTGCCAGGGCGGGACAGGGGGCCACCGCCGGTGGCTACACCTTC. Protein sequence: CARAGQGATAGGYTF. Looking up the rest from reference TRBV2 and TRBJ1-2 gives the full variable domain: EPEVTQTPSHQVTQMGQEVILRCVPISNHLYFYWYRQILGQKVEFLVSFYNNEISEKSEIFDDQFSVERPDGSNFTLKIRSTKLEDSAMYFCARAGQGATAGGYTFGSGTRLTVV.

This clonotype was counted a few times. The chain has TRBV19 and TRBJ1-2; 7 bases are shared with TRBD1. The CDR3 contains 16 residues. From germline, CDR1 is LNHDA and CDR2 SQIVND (reference sequence). The ends lost 3 bases at V and 4 bases at J; junction bases unmatched: 11. Here the CDR3 reads CASSIGRGRSSYGYTF. CDR3 in DNA: TGTGCCAGTAGTATCGGCAGGGGGAGGTCTAGCTATGGCTACACCTTC.